This passage covers 5 T cell receptor delta chains from one sample sequenced in a study of gamma-delta T cells after stem cell transplantation. TCRdb redid the clone calls on the RT-PCR reads with CATT. The sample records approximately 670 delta-chain clones, 5% to 6.5% being singletons. The sequenced sample consisted of gamma-delta T cells. The receptors come from a human donor. It is not recorded whose cells these are; they may come from a transplant donor.

A few counts support this clone. The amino acid sequence in TCRdb belongs to a much larger clone and departs from this DNA's translation at residue 17, likely a sequencing read error; the sequence shown is translated from the DNA. The V call is TRDV2, the J call TRDJ3; TRDD3 matches 12 bases. From germline, CDR1 is GEAIGNYY and CDR2 EKD. This CDR3 is 19 amino acids long. CDR3 sequence (DNA): TGTGCCTGTGACACCGTACTGGGGGATACCTCCTGGGACACCCGACAGACGTTTTTC. This translates into CACDTVLGDTSWDTRQTFF.

The V gene is TRDV2, the J gene TRDJ1; 9 bases agree with TRDD3. The V gene end was trimmed by 0 bases and the J gene end by 0 bases; junction bases not matched to a gene: 13. The V gene's germline CDR1 is GEAIGNYY and CDR2 EKD. The length of the CDR3 is 19 residues. The CDR3 loop reads CACDTVSLGDREDTDKLIF. CDR3 sequence (DNA): TGTGCCTGTGACACCGTTAGCCTGGGGGATCGGGAGGACACCGATAAACTCATCTTT.

This clone is deemed medium-sized. This likely traces to a read error, being one base from a far larger clone. J is TRDJ1 and V is TRDV2; D is undetermined. The germline CDR1 and CDR2 sequences are GEAIGNYY and EKD. The CDR3 spans 14 residues. The CDR3 loop reads CACDTVGFTDKPIF. CDR3 nucleotide sequence: TGTGCCTGTGACACCGTTGGGTTCACCGATAAACCCATCTTT.

The chain uses TRDV2 and TRDJ1; D ambiguous. The CDR3 extends over 14 amino acids. Trimming stripped 3 bases from V and 0 bases from J, with 10 bases between. CDR1 is GEAIGNYY and CDR2 is EKD in the germline V gene. The CDR3 is CACDAVEYTDKLIF. The CDR3 coding sequence is TGTGCCTGTGACGCCGTTGAGTACACCGATAAACTCATCTTT.

On this clone itself: This likely came from a read error, as a far larger clone is one base away. Distinct nucleotide sequences in the sample also encode this CDR3. J is TRDJ1 and V is TRDV3, with D tentatively TRDD3 (6 bases). The CDR3 length is 18 residues. CDR1 and CDR2 (germline): TVYSNPD, GDNSRS (reference sequence). Trimming removed 5 bases at V and 2 bases at J, with 30 bases between. The CDR3, as DNA: TGTGCCCCTCTCGTTCCCCTTCAACCGTGGGGGTATACCGATAAACTCATCTTT. Protein: CAPLVPLQPWGYTDKLIF.